Listed below are T cell receptor beta chains from one sample, sequenced in a study of blood T cell repertoires in COVID-19. TCRdb keeps only in-frame clones here, not all; method: immunoSEQ multiplex PCR. The table records 100,000 to 150,000 clones, approximately 83% of them present only once. The specimen was peripheral blood. The receptors come from a man older than 75 with active or convalescent COVID-19. The CDR3 runs from the conserved cysteine through the conserved F or W. A D gene is named only where the DNA matches it firmly. Only part of the rows carry a size: once, few, many, or a class if the clone is expanded.

v_call: TRBV28; j_call: TRBJ1-2; d_call: .; clone_size: .; cdr3_aa: CASSFAGRVMEGYTF; cdr3_nt: TGTGCCAGCAGTTTTGCGGGACGGGTGATGGAGGGCTACACCTTC
v_call: TRBV10-1; j_call: TRBJ1-4; d_call: TRBD1; clone_size: .; cdr3_aa: CASRPTGNAETNEKLFF; cdr3_nt: TGCGCCAGCAGGCCGACAGGGAATGCCGAAACAAATGAAAAACTGTTTTTT
v_call: TRBV30; j_call: TRBJ1-4; d_call: TRBD1; clone_size: once; cdr3_aa: CAWTQTGRSEKLFF; cdr3_nt: TGTGCCTGGACCCAGACAGGGAGAAGTGAAAAACTGTTTTTT
v_call: TRBV4-3; j_call: TRBJ2-7; d_call: TRBD2; clone_size: .; cdr3_aa: CASSQDSGGRYEQYF; cdr3_nt: TGCGCCAGCAGCCAAGATAGCGGCGGGAGGTATGAGCAGTACTTC
v_call: TRBV5-1; j_call: TRBJ1-6; d_call: TRBD1; clone_size: .; cdr3_aa: CASSLAAPGQPNNSPLHF; cdr3_nt: TGCGCCAGCAGCTTGGCCGCTCCGGGACAGCCCAATAATTCACCCCTCCACTTT
v_call: TRBV19; j_call: TRBJ2-2; d_call: TRBD1; clone_size: once; cdr3_aa: CASSRDRPPYTGELFF; cdr3_nt: TGTGCCAGTAGTAGGGACAGGCCCCCGTATACCGGGGAGCTGTTTTTT
v_call: TRBV20-1; j_call: TRBJ2-5; d_call: .; clone_size: .; cdr3_aa: CSAAKGETQYF; cdr3_nt: TGCAGTGCCGCCAAGGGGGAGACCCAGTACTTC
v_call: TRBV7-7; j_call: TRBJ2-3; d_call: TRBD1; clone_size: .; cdr3_aa: CASSFRDREKGSTDTQYF; cdr3_nt: TGTGCCAGCAGCTTCCGGGACAGGGAGAAAGGAAGCACAGATACGCAGTATTTT
v_call: TRBV10-3; j_call: TRBJ2-7; d_call: TRBD2; clone_size: .; cdr3_aa: CAISAASGYEQYF; cdr3_nt: TGTGCCATCAGTGCGGCTAGCGGCTACGAGCAGTACTTC
v_call: TRBV5-1; j_call: TRBJ1-6; d_call: TRBD1; clone_size: .; cdr3_aa: CASSFGQGSSPLHF; cdr3_nt: TGCGCCAGCAGCTTCGGACAGGGTAGTTCACCCCTCCACTTT
v_call: TRBV5-5; j_call: TRBJ2-1; d_call: .; clone_size: .; cdr3_aa: CASSPGGGGEQFF; cdr3_nt: TGTGCCAGCAGCCCCGGGGGCGGGGGCGAGCAGTTCTTC
v_call: TRBV6-5; j_call: TRBJ1-6; d_call: TRBD1; clone_size: .; cdr3_aa: CASNIQGAYNSPLHF; cdr3_nt: TGTGCCAGCAACATACAGGGGGCGTATAATTCACCCCTCCACTTT
v_call: TRBV2; j_call: TRBJ2-3; d_call: .; clone_size: .; cdr3_aa: CASSVGAGSTDTQYF; cdr3_nt: TGTGCCAGCAGTGTTGGGGCTGGGAGCACAGATACGCAGTATTTT
v_call: TRBV28; j_call: TRBJ1-4; d_call: .; clone_size: once; cdr3_aa: CASSPRLTGYEKLFF; cdr3_nt: TGTGCCAGCAGTCCCAGACTCACAGGTTATGAAAAACTGTTTTTT
v_call: TRBV4-2; j_call: TRBJ1-2; d_call: .; clone_size: .; cdr3_aa: CASRGDKNYGYTF; cdr3_nt: TGTGCCAGCCGGGGGGACAAAAACTATGGCTACACCTTC
v_call: TRBV18; j_call: TRBJ2-6; d_call: TRBD1; clone_size: .; cdr3_aa: CASSQDRIRSGANVLTF; cdr3_nt: TGTGCCAGCTCACAGGACAGGATCCGCTCTGGGGCCAACGTCCTGACTTTC
v_call: TRBV7-9; j_call: TRBJ2-7; d_call: TRBD1; clone_size: .; cdr3_aa: CASSLAGTGRSYEQYF; cdr3_nt: TGTGCCAGCAGCTTAGCAGGGACAGGGAGGTCCTACGAGCAGTACTTC
v_call: TRBV7-2; j_call: TRBJ1-2; d_call: TRBD1; clone_size: .; cdr3_aa: CASSSLQGADGYTF; cdr3_nt: TGTGCCAGCAGCTCCTTACAGGGGGCGGACGGCTACACCTTC
v_call: TRBV7-2; j_call: TRBJ2-1; d_call: TRBD2; clone_size: .; cdr3_aa: CASSLSREGLQGQFF; cdr3_nt: TGTGCCAGCAGCTTATCGCGGGAGGGCCTACAGGGGCAGTTCTTC
v_call: TRBV7-9; j_call: TRBJ1-4; d_call: .; clone_size: .; cdr3_aa: CASSLIGRGTEKLFF; cdr3_nt: TGTGCCAGCAGCCTTATAGGGAGAGGTACGGAAAAACTGTTTTTT
v_call: TRBV6-6; j_call: TRBJ2-2; d_call: TRBD1; clone_size: once; cdr3_aa: CASSSQGASNTGELFF; cdr3_nt: TGTGCCAGCAGTTCCCAGGGGGCGTCGAACACCGGGGAGCTGTTTTTT
v_call: TRBV12-3/TRBV12-4; j_call: TRBJ2-5; d_call: .; clone_size: once; cdr3_aa: CASSFSETQYF; cdr3_nt: TGTGCCAGCAGTTTTTCGGAGACCCAGTACTTC
v_call: TRBV30; j_call: TRBJ1-2; d_call: .; clone_size: .; cdr3_aa: CAWVPQGLDYGYTF; cdr3_nt: TGTGCCTGGGTCCCCCAGGGATTGGACTATGGCTACACCTTC
v_call: TRBV28; j_call: TRBJ1-2; d_call: .; clone_size: few; cdr3_aa: CASSPSTGYGYTF; cdr3_nt: TGTGCCAGCAGTCCATCAACAGGGTATGGCTACACCTTC
v_call: TRBV30; j_call: TRBJ1-6; d_call: TRBD1; clone_size: .; cdr3_aa: CAWSFDRDSPLHF; cdr3_nt: TGTGCCTGGAGTTTCGACAGGGACTCACCCCTCCACTTT
v_call: TRBV7-9; j_call: TRBJ2-7; d_call: .; clone_size: .; cdr3_aa: CASSPARTGRGTYEQYF; cdr3_nt: TGTGCCAGCAGCCCCGCAAGAACAGGGAGAGGGACCTACGAGCAGTACTTC
v_call: TRBV6-5; j_call: TRBJ2-3; d_call: .; clone_size: .; cdr3_aa: CASRQGAGDTQYF; cdr3_nt: TGTGCCAGCAGACAGGGAGCAGGGGATACGCAGTATTTT
v_call: TRBV24-1; j_call: TRBJ2-1; d_call: TRBD2; clone_size: .; cdr3_aa: CATSDELAGGRNEQFF; cdr3_nt: TGTGCCACCAGTGACGAACTAGCGGGAGGACGGAATGAGCAGTTCTTC
v_call: TRBV7-9; j_call: TRBJ2-3; d_call: .; clone_size: few; cdr3_aa: CASSLERGMADTQYF; cdr3_nt: TGTGCCAGCAGCTTAGAACGCGGGATGGCAGATACGCAGTATTTT
v_call: TRBV3-1/TRBV3-2; j_call: TRBJ2-6; d_call: .; clone_size: .; cdr3_aa: CASSPGVARLSGANVLTF; cdr3_nt: TGTGCCAGCAGCCCTGGAGTGGCGCGCCTCTCTGGGGCCAACGTCCTGACTTTC
v_call: TRBV10-3; j_call: TRBJ2-1; d_call: TRBD1; clone_size: .; cdr3_aa: CAISLDREIEQFF; cdr3_nt: TGTGCCATCAGCTTAGACAGGGAGATTGAGCAGTTCTTC
v_call: TRBV28; j_call: TRBJ2-3; d_call: .; clone_size: .; cdr3_aa: CASSPIYPPDTQYF; cdr3_nt: TGTGCCAGCAGTCCTATCTATCCACCAGATACGCAGTATTTT
v_call: TRBV7-2; j_call: TRBJ2-3; d_call: TRBD2; clone_size: .; cdr3_aa: CASSSPPGTRPSTDTQYF; cdr3_nt: TGTGCCAGCAGCTCCCCGCCCGGGACTAGACCTAGCACAGATACGCAGTATTTT
v_call: TRBV5-1; j_call: TRBJ2-1; d_call: TRBD1; clone_size: .; cdr3_aa: CASSPTGTGYNEQFF; cdr3_nt: TGCGCCAGCAGCCCGACCGGGACAGGGTACAATGAGCAGTTCTTC
v_call: TRBV3-1/TRBV3-2; j_call: TRBJ2-2; d_call: .; clone_size: .; cdr3_aa: CASSRDFQNTGELFF; cdr3_nt: TGTGCCAGCAGCCGGGACTTCCAGAACACCGGGGAGCTGTTTTTT
v_call: TRBV4-1; j_call: TRBJ1-2; d_call: .; clone_size: .; cdr3_aa: CASSQNIDSSYGYTF; cdr3_nt: TGCGCCAGCAGCCAAAACATTGACAGCTCCTATGGCTACACCTTC
v_call: TRBV27; j_call: TRBJ2-6; d_call: .; clone_size: .; cdr3_aa: CASRVSSGANVLTF; cdr3_nt: TGTGCCAGCCGGGTGAGCTCTGGGGCCAACGTCCTGACTTTC
v_call: TRBV9; j_call: TRBJ1-2; d_call: .; clone_size: .; cdr3_aa: CASSVGTQSYGYTF; cdr3_nt: TGTGCCAGCAGCGTAGGGACTCAGTCCTATGGCTACACCTTC
v_call: TRBV27; j_call: TRBJ1-2; d_call: .; clone_size: .; cdr3_aa: CATLGRQGLDYGYTF; cdr3_nt: TGTGCCACCTTGGGGCGCCAGGGCTTGGATTATGGCTACACCTTC
v_call: TRBV4-2; j_call: TRBJ2-1; d_call: .; clone_size: .; cdr3_aa: CASSQTIADSYNEQFF; cdr3_nt: TGTGCCAGCAGCCAGACCATAGCGGACTCCTACAATGAGCAGTTCTTC
v_call: TRBV18; j_call: TRBJ1-4; d_call: TRBD1; clone_size: .; cdr3_aa: CASSPLGQGPTNEKLFF; cdr3_nt: TGTGCCAGCTCACCACTAGGACAGGGTCCTACTAATGAAAAACTGTTTTTT
v_call: TRBV29-1; j_call: TRBJ2-1; d_call: .; clone_size: .; cdr3_aa: CSVEPSSYNEQFF; cdr3_nt: TGCAGCGTTGAACCCAGCTCCTACAATGAGCAGTTCTTC
v_call: TRBV9; j_call: TRBJ1-5; d_call: .; clone_size: .; cdr3_aa: CASSLQGRSNQPQHF; cdr3_nt: TGTGCCAGCAGCTTACAGGGACGTAGCAATCAGCCCCAGCATTTT
v_call: TRBV5-4; j_call: TRBJ1-6; d_call: .; clone_size: once; cdr3_aa: CASSSGELWGGNSPLHF; cdr3_nt: TGTGCCAGCAGCTCCGGGGAACTCTGGGGAGGAAATTCACCCCTCCACTTT